This TCR beta chain was found in a study of blood T cell repertoires in COVID-19. In the study overall: Sample material is recorded as cDNA or gDNA derived from T cells, B-cell-depleted T cells, or PBMCs.

The authors' processing: The assay estimated nucleated cells by amplifying reference gene primers. Profiled with immunoSEQ multiplex PCR; TCRdb holds only in-frame clones, not every one. From that table come the V and J calls and clone size; the DNA was used to work out D and trimming. The table has around 60,000 clones, 70% to 90% seen once; the top ten hold approximately 8.8%. This TCR was recovered from a human donor with active COVID-19. The donor label of this sample is uncertain. The specimen sequenced was peripheral blood.

The CDR3 protein is CASLRGPSSYEQYF. The CDR3 region has the DNA TGCGCCAGCCTTCGAGGGCCCAGCTCCTACGAGCAGTACTTC. The V gene is TRBV23-1, the J gene TRBJ2-7; the D gene is possibly TRBD2 (5 bases). TRBV23-1 is known as an ORF, though its function is uncertain. The CDR3 totals 14 residues. Trimming shortened V by 8 bases and J by 0 bases, and 14 bases separated the two germline ends.